Listed below are T cell receptor beta chains from one sample, sequenced in a study of blood T cells in healthy people across ages. TCRdb fed the 5' RACE reads into MiXCR, producing one record per CDR3 protein. The table lists hundreds of thousands of distinct CDR3 sequences, about 59% of them singletons. The sequencing input was blood. The source of these receptors is a man aged 30-40 years in good health. Both conserved end residues are part of each CDR3. Each record gives: V gene, D gene, J gene, clone size, CDR3 protein, CDR3 DNA. The D gene is left open where the match is weak. Size is stated for part of the rows, as once, few or many counts, or as a class when the clone is expanded.

V gene: TRBV25-1
D gene: TRBD1
J gene: TRBJ2-5
clone size: NA
CDR3 protein: CASSESEGQSRETQYF
CDR3 DNA: TGTGCCAGCAGTGAATCTGAGGGACAGTCCCGGGAGACCCAGTACTTC

V gene: TRBV6-2/TRBV6-3
D gene: NA
J gene: TRBJ1-2
clone size: NA
CDR3 protein: CATSQTGYGYTF
CDR3 DNA: TGTGCCACCTCCCAGACGGGCTATGGCTACACCTTC

V gene: TRBV30
D gene: NA
J gene: TRBJ1-4
clone size: NA
CDR3 protein: CAWSSERLNEKLFF
CDR3 DNA: TGTGCCTGGAGTAGTGAAAGACTTAATGAAAAACTGTTTTTT

V gene: TRBV27
D gene: TRBD1
J gene: TRBJ1-1
clone size: NA
CDR3 protein: CASSDQTGRGTEAFF
CDR3 DNA: TGTGCCAGCAGTGACCAGACAGGGCGGGGGACTGAAGCTTTCTTT

V gene: TRBV2
D gene: NA
J gene: TRBJ2-5
clone size: NA
CDR3 protein: CASWGVYRGPQETQYF
CDR3 DNA: TGTGCCAGCTGGGGGGTCTACAGGGGCCCGCAAGAGACCCAGTACTTC

V gene: TRBV7-2
D gene: NA
J gene: TRBJ1-6
clone size: NA
CDR3 protein: CASTFGPHNSPLHF
CDR3 DNA: TGTGCCAGCACCTTCGGGCCGCATAATTCACCCCTCCACTTT

V gene: TRBV6-2/TRBV6-3
D gene: TRBD2
J gene: TRBJ2-3
clone size: NA
CDR3 protein: CASFTPSGPSPNTQYF
CDR3 DNA: TGTGCCAGCTTTACCCCTAGCGGCCCGTCTCCCAATACGCAGTATTTT

V gene: TRBV6-5
D gene: NA
J gene: TRBJ2-7
clone size: NA
CDR3 protein: CASSYQTRGSSYEQYF
CDR3 DNA: TGTGCCAGCAGTTACCAAACAAGAGGTAGCTCCTACGAGCAGTACTTC

V gene: TRBV9
D gene: NA
J gene: TRBJ1-2
clone size: once
CDR3 protein: CACSVGGSIDGYTF
CDR3 DNA: TGTGCCTGCAGCGTAGGAGGGTCGATTGATGGCTACACCTTC

V gene: TRBV3-1
D gene: NA
J gene: TRBJ1-2
clone size: NA
CDR3 protein: CASSRPSGQYGYTF
CDR3 DNA: TGTGCCAGCAGCCGCCCGTCAGGGCAGTATGGCTACACCTTC

V gene: TRBV27
D gene: TRBD1
J gene: TRBJ2-1
clone size: NA
CDR3 protein: CASRPTTGGVGNEQFF
CDR3 DNA: TGTGCCAGCAGACCCACGACAGGGGGAGTAGGGAATGAGCAGTTCTTC

V gene: TRBV30
D gene: TRBD1
J gene: TRBJ2-3
clone size: NA
CDR3 protein: CAWASTGAVADTQYF
CDR3 DNA: TGTGCCTGGGCAAGTACAGGGGCGGTAGCAGATACGCAGTATTTT

V gene: TRBV28
D gene: NA
J gene: TRBJ2-5
clone size: NA
CDR3 protein: CASSNEPGQTGTQYF
CDR3 DNA: TGTGCCAGCAGCAATGAACCGGGCCAAACGGGGACCCAGTACTTC

V gene: TRBV7-9
D gene: TRBD1
J gene: TRBJ1-6
clone size: NA
CDR3 protein: CASSLGQVTSPLHF
CDR3 DNA: TGTGCCAGCAGCTTGGGACAGGTCACATCACCCCTCCACTTT

V gene: TRBV5-1
D gene: TRBD1
J gene: TRBJ2-1
clone size: NA
CDR3 protein: CASSLQPGQRLTEQFF
CDR3 DNA: TGCGCCAGCAGCCTTCAACCGGGACAGCGTCTTACTGAGCAGTTCTTC

V gene: TRBV5-1
D gene: NA
J gene: TRBJ2-5
clone size: NA
CDR3 protein: CASSFRNVETQYF
CDR3 DNA: TGCGCCAGCAGCTTCCGTAATGTAGAGACCCAGTACTTC

V gene: TRBV11-2
D gene: NA
J gene: TRBJ2-7
clone size: NA
CDR3 protein: CASSRKTRDEQYF
CDR3 DNA: TGTGCCAGCAGCCGAAAGACTCGAGACGAGCAGTACTTC

V gene: TRBV7-2
D gene: NA
J gene: TRBJ2-1
clone size: NA
CDR3 protein: CASSLDPAYNEQFF
CDR3 DNA: TGTGCCAGCAGCTTAGATCCTGCCTACAATGAGCAGTTCTTC

V gene: TRBV6-2/TRBV6-3
D gene: NA
J gene: TRBJ2-7
clone size: few
CDR3 protein: CASRDQATYEQYF
CDR3 DNA: TGTGCCAGCAGAGACCAGGCGACCTACGAGCAGTACTTC

V gene: TRBV20-1
D gene: TRBD2
J gene: TRBJ2-1
clone size: few
CDR3 protein: CSAGTRPYNEQFF
CDR3 DNA: TGCAGTGCCGGGACTAGGCCGTACAATGAGCAGTTCTTC

V gene: TRBV11-1
D gene: NA
J gene: TRBJ2-2
clone size: NA
CDR3 protein: CASSLGSSRRPLNTGELFF
CDR3 DNA: TGTGCCAGCAGCTTAGGGTCGTCCAGGAGACCACTGAACACCGGGGAGCTGTTTTTT

V gene: TRBV6-5
D gene: NA
J gene: TRBJ2-5
clone size: NA
CDR3 protein: CASSYGSAGETQYF
CDR3 DNA: TGTGCCAGCAGTTACGGCAGTGCTGGCGAGACCCAGTACTTC

V gene: TRBV9
D gene: NA
J gene: TRBJ2-7
clone size: NA
CDR3 protein: CASSGGSGWSSYEQYF
CDR3 DNA: TGTGCCAGCAGCGGGGGGAGCGGGTGGAGCTCCTACGAGCAGTACTTC

V gene: TRBV7-2
D gene: NA
J gene: TRBJ2-7
clone size: few
CDR3 protein: CASSLAPAIYYEQYF
CDR3 DNA: TGTGCCAGCAGCTTAGCCCCAGCTATTTACTACGAGCAGTACTTC

V gene: TRBV29-1
D gene: NA
J gene: TRBJ2-6
clone size: few
CDR3 protein: CSVEWQGSGANVLTF
CDR3 DNA: TGCAGCGTTGAATGGCAGGGATCTGGGGCCAACGTCCTGACTTTC

V gene: TRBV13
D gene: TRBD1
J gene: TRBJ2-5
clone size: NA
CDR3 protein: CASSFTGTGAGETQYF
CDR3 DNA: TGTGCCAGCAGCTTCACCGGGACAGGCGCGGGCGAGACCCAGTACTTC

V gene: TRBV12-3/TRBV12-4
D gene: TRBD1
J gene: TRBJ2-2
clone size: NA
CDR3 protein: CASSLGQGANTGELFF
CDR3 DNA: TGTGCCAGCAGTTTAGGCCAGGGGGCAAACACCGGGGAGCTGTTTTTT

V gene: TRBV7-3
D gene: TRBD2
J gene: TRBJ2-1
clone size: NA
CDR3 protein: CASSLMGLAGVSYNEQFF
CDR3 DNA: TGTGCCAGCAGCTTAATGGGACTAGCGGGGGTTTCCTACAATGAGCAGTTCTTC

V gene: TRBV5-5
D gene: NA
J gene: TRBJ2-1
clone size: NA
CDR3 protein: CANSFTADNEQFF
CDR3 DNA: TGTGCCAACAGCTTCACAGCGGACAATGAGCAGTTCTTC

V gene: TRBV2
D gene: NA
J gene: TRBJ1-5
clone size: NA
CDR3 protein: CASRDIYQPQHF
CDR3 DNA: TGTGCCAGCAGGGACATCTATCAGCCCCAGCATTTT

V gene: TRBV5-1
D gene: NA
J gene: TRBJ2-1
clone size: few
CDR3 protein: CASSLDRAMYNEQFF
CDR3 DNA: TGCGCCAGCAGCTTGGACAGGGCGATGTACAATGAGCAGTTCTTC

V gene: TRBV2
D gene: NA
J gene: TRBJ1-1
clone size: NA
CDR3 protein: CASRTVWNTEAFF
CDR3 DNA: TGTGCCAGCAGGACAGTGTGGAACACTGAAGCTTTCTTT

V gene: TRBV7-9
D gene: NA
J gene: TRBJ2-7
clone size: NA
CDR3 protein: CASSSTDSLSSYEQYF
CDR3 DNA: TGTGCCAGCAGCTCCACGGACAGCCTAAGCTCCTACGAGCAGTACTTC

V gene: TRBV20-1
D gene: TRBD2
J gene: TRBJ2-4
clone size: NA
CDR3 protein: CSARDQGTSGGVGKNIQYF
CDR3 DNA: TGCAGTGCTAGAGACCAGGGGACTAGCGGGGGGGTTGGCAAAAACATTCAGTACTTC

V gene: TRBV2
D gene: NA
J gene: TRBJ2-3
clone size: few
CDR3 protein: CASNRELDTQYF
CDR3 DNA: TGTGCCAGCAACAGGGAGTTGGATACGCAGTATTTT

V gene: TRBV5-1
D gene: TRBD1
J gene: TRBJ2-7
clone size: NA
CDR3 protein: CASSLDYGTGGELSEQYF
CDR3 DNA: TGCGCCAGCAGCTTGGATTATGGGACAGGGGGCGAGCTCAGCGAGCAGTACTTC

V gene: TRBV20-1
D gene: TRBD1
J gene: TRBJ2-7
clone size: NA
CDR3 protein: CSARQGVYEQYF
CDR3 DNA: TGCAGTGCGAGACAGGGGGTCTACGAGCAGTACTTC

V gene: TRBV9
D gene: NA
J gene: TRBJ2-1
clone size: NA
CDR3 protein: CASSIGTPNEQFF
CDR3 DNA: TGTGCCAGCAGCATCGGGACGCCCAATGAGCAGTTCTTC

V gene: TRBV12-3/TRBV12-4
D gene: NA
J gene: TRBJ2-4
clone size: few
CDR3 protein: CASSRTAEVQYF
CDR3 DNA: TGTGCCAGCAGCCGGACAGCTGAAGTTCAGTACTTC

V gene: TRBV6-5
D gene: TRBD1
J gene: TRBJ2-7
clone size: NA
CDR3 protein: CASSKTWGQGTYEQYF
CDR3 DNA: TGTGCCAGCAGTAAAACCTGGGGACAGGGAACCTACGAGCAGTACTTC

V gene: TRBV27
D gene: NA
J gene: TRBJ2-5
clone size: NA
CDR3 protein: CASSLGKEETQYF
CDR3 DNA: TGTGCCAGCAGTTTGGGAAAGGAAGAGACCCAGTACTTC

V gene: TRBV6-2/TRBV6-3
D gene: NA
J gene: TRBJ2-1
clone size: few
CDR3 protein: CASGWSTPMAYNEQFF
CDR3 DNA: TGTGCCAGCGGGTGGAGCACCCCTATGGCCTACAATGAGCAGTTCTTC

V gene: TRBV12-3/TRBV12-4
D gene: NA
J gene: TRBJ1-2
clone size: NA
CDR3 protein: CASSFTVGGYTF
CDR3 DNA: TGTGCCAGCAGTTTCACAGTAGGTGGCTACACCTTC

V gene: TRBV3-1
D gene: NA
J gene: TRBJ1-5
clone size: NA
CDR3 protein: CASSQGTDYQPQHF
CDR3 DNA: TGTGCCAGCAGCCAAGGGACAGATTATCAGCCCCAGCATTTT

V gene: TRBV3-1
D gene: NA
J gene: TRBJ1-1
clone size: NA
CDR3 protein: CASSQEGRSGAEAFF
CDR3 DNA: TGTGCCAGCAGCCAAGAGGGCCGGTCCGGCGCTGAAGCTTTCTTT

V gene: TRBV29-1
D gene: NA
J gene: TRBJ1-2
clone size: few
CDR3 protein: CSAGSYGYTF
CDR3 DNA: TGCAGCGCTGGGAGCTATGGCTACACCTTC

V gene: TRBV12-3/TRBV12-4
D gene: NA
J gene: TRBJ1-6
clone size: NA
CDR3 protein: CASSLVLGANSPLHF
CDR3 DNA: TGTGCCAGCAGTTTAGTTCTGGGGGCTAATTCACCCCTCCACTTT

V gene: TRBV7-2
D gene: NA
J gene: TRBJ2-7
clone size: once
CDR3 protein: CASSLRGESSYVQYF
CDR3 DNA: TGTGCCAGCAGCTTACGAGGCGAATCCTCCTACGTGCAGTACTTC

V gene: TRBV20-1
D gene: NA
J gene: TRBJ2-5
clone size: few
CDR3 protein: CSARLRGRVQETQYF
CDR3 DNA: TGCAGTGCTAGATTACGGGGTCGGGTCCAAGAGACCCAGTACTTC

V gene: TRBV6-5
D gene: NA
J gene: TRBJ2-7
clone size: few
CDR3 protein: CASSPPGVHEQYF
CDR3 DNA: TGTGCCAGCAGCCCACCGGGGGTCCACGAGCAGTACTTC

V gene: TRBV20-1
D gene: NA
J gene: TRBJ2-5
clone size: NA
CDR3 protein: CSARVPNGETQYF
CDR3 DNA: TGCAGTGCTAGAGTGCCGAACGGGGAGACCCAGTACTTC

V gene: TRBV29-1
D gene: NA
J gene: TRBJ1-4
clone size: NA
CDR3 protein: CSVDKRAPNEKLFF
CDR3 DNA: TGCAGCGTTGATAAAAGGGCGCCTAATGAAAAACTGTTTTTT

V gene: TRBV6-2/TRBV6-3
D gene: TRBD1
J gene: TRBJ2-5
clone size: NA
CDR3 protein: CASRRQGSNNEQYF
CDR3 DNA: TGTGCCAGCAGACGACAGGGGTCGAACAATGAGCAGTACTTC

V gene: TRBV14
D gene: NA
J gene: TRBJ2-2
clone size: NA
CDR3 protein: CASSQGLLTGELFF
CDR3 DNA: TGTGCCAGCAGCCAAGGGCTGCTCACCGGGGAGCTGTTTTTT

V gene: TRBV2
D gene: NA
J gene: TRBJ2-7
clone size: NA
CDR3 protein: CASMQSYEQYF
CDR3 DNA: TGTGCCAGCATGCAGTCCTACGAGCAGTACTTC

V gene: TRBV5-5
D gene: NA
J gene: TRBJ2-6
clone size: NA
CDR3 protein: CASSKIVSGANVLTF
CDR3 DNA: TGTGCCAGCAGCAAGATTGTCTCTGGGGCCAACGTCCTGACTTTC

V gene: TRBV28
D gene: NA
J gene: TRBJ2-7
clone size: once
CDR3 protein: CASSYQGGRAYEQYF
CDR3 DNA: TGTGCCAGCAGTTACCAGGGGGGCCGAGCCTACGAGCAGTACTTC

V gene: TRBV6-6
D gene: NA
J gene: TRBJ2-7
clone size: few
CDR3 protein: CASSYSKEVSYEQYF
CDR3 DNA: TGTGCCAGCAGTTACTCGAAGGAAGTATCCTACGAGCAGTACTTC

V gene: TRBV6-4
D gene: NA
J gene: TRBJ1-2
clone size: once
CDR3 protein: CASSDSVQGGGYTF
CDR3 DNA: TGTGCCAGCAGTGACTCGGTGCAAGGGGGTGGCTACACCTTC

V gene: TRBV9
D gene: NA
J gene: TRBJ2-3
clone size: few
CDR3 protein: CASSVGLLTDTQYF
CDR3 DNA: TGTGCCAGCAGCGTGGGCCTCCTCACAGATACGCAGTATTTT